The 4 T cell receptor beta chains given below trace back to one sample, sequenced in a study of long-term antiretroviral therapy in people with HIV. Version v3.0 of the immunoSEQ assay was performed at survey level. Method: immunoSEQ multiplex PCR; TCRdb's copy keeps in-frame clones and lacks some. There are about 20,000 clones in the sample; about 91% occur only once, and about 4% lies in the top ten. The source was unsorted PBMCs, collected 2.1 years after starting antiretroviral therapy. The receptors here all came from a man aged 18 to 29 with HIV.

The CDR3 region has the DNA TGTGCCAGCAGTGTTGACTCTGGAAACACCATATATTTT. Its translation is CASSVDSGNTIYF. The chain recombines TRBV6-1 with TRBJ1-3; no definite D call. Germline V gene sequence: CDR1 MNHNS, CDR2 SASEGT. V lost 4 bases, J lost 0 bases, and 4 bases lay in between. This CDR3 has 13 residues.

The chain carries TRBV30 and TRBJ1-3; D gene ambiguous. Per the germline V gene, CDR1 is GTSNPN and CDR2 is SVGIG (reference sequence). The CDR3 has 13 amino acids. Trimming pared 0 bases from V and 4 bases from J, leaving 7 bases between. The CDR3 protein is CAWSVLPGNTIYF. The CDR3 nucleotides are TGTGCCTGGAGTGTACTGCCCGGAAACACCATATATTTT.

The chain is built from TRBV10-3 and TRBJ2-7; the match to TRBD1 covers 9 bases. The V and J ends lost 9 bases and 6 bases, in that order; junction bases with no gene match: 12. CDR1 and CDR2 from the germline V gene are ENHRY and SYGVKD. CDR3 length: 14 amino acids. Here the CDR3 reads CAIRPGQGGGEQYF. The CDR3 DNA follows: TGTGCCATTAGACCGGGACAGGGAGGTGGCGAGCAGTACTTC.

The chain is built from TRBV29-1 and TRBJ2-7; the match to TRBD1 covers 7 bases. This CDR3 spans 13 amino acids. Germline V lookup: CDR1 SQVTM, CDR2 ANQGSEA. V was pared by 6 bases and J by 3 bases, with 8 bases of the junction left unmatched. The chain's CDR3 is CSVEDRLSYEQYF. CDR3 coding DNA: TGCAGCGTAGAGGACAGGCTAAGCTACGAGCAGTACTTC.